This passage covers 19 T cell receptor beta chains from one sample sequenced in a study of shared clonotypes between healthy human individuals. Clones were sequenced by immunoSEQ multiplex PCR, and TCRdb holds only the in-frame ones, with some missing. Among 500,000 or so clones listed, around 96% were seen once. Sequences were obtained from naive CD4+ T cells sorted from blood. As to subset: CD45RA+ positively selected. These receptors originate from a woman in her 30s in good health.

The chain carries TRBV28 and TRBJ2-2, with D maybe TRBD1 (6 bases). Trimming pared 5 bases from V and 5 bases from J, leaving 18 bases between. CDR3 size: 16 residues. In germline, CDR1 is MDHEN, CDR2 SYDVKM. The CDR3 nucleotides are TGTGCCAGCAGTATCCTACGACAGGTCCGGACCGGGGAGCTGTTTTTT. Its protein is CASSILRQVRTGELFF.

J is TRBJ2-3 and V is TRBV7-3; D possibly matches TRBD1 or TRBD2 (5 bases each). CDR1 is SGHTA and CDR2 is FQGTGA in the germline V gene. V was clipped by 4 bases and J by 4 bases, with 9 bases between them. CDR3 size: 13 residues. The CDR3 region is CASSSGRPDTQYF. CDR3 DNA: TGTGCCAGCAGCTCGGGACGGCCAGATACGCAGTATTTT.

The chain links TRBV5-1 to TRBJ2-7; 10 nucleotides line up with TRBD1. With 4 bases clipped from V and 2 bases from J, the junction kept 9 bases outside the gene matches. The V gene's germline CDR1 is SGHRS and CDR2 YFSETQ. The CDR3 is made up of 16 amino acids. The CDR3 protein is CASSISPGQGPYEQYF. In nucleotides, the CDR3 is TGCGCCAGCAGCATCAGCCCGGGACAGGGGCCCTACGAGCAGTACTTC.

The CDR3 here is CASSPGQGFVDYGYTF. In nucleotides, the CDR3 is TGCGCCAGCAGCCCGGGACAGGGGTTTGTGGACTATGGCTACACCTTC. V and J are TRBV5-1 and TRBJ1-2; 10 positions agree with TRBD1. Unmatched junction bases numbered 9, after V lost 4 bases and J lost 3 bases. Germline CDR1 and CDR2: SGHRS and YFSETQ. CDR3 length: 16 amino acids.

The chain links TRBV25-1 to TRBJ1-1, with TRBD1 identical over 8 bases. The CDR3 is made up of 14 amino acids. Per the germline V gene, CDR1 is MGHDK and CDR2 is SYGVNS. Losses at the gene ends were 2 bases for V and 5 bases for J; bases not matched to a gene: 4. The chain's CDR3 is CASSEGQGYTEAFF. The CDR3 DNA follows: TGTGCCAGCAGTGAAGGACAGGGTTATACTGAAGCTTTCTTT.

The chain is built from TRBV28 and TRBJ2-7; the D gene is possibly TRBD1 (6 bases). This CDR3 contains 15 residues. Trimming took 6 bases from V and 2 from J, leaving 17 bases between them. Germline V gene data show CDR1 as MDHEN and CDR2 as SYDVKM. The CDR3 sequence is CASSSTGQATYEQYF. In DNA form, the CDR3 reads TGTGCCAGCAGCTCTACGGGACAAGCTACCTACGAGCAGTACTTC.

The rearrangement joins TRBV19 to TRBJ2-7; unclear D gene. The CDR3 consists of 13 residues. The V gene's germline CDR1 is LNHDA and CDR2 SQIVND (reference sequence). V lost 5 bases, J lost 3 bases, and 11 bases lay in between. The CDR3 nucleotides are TGTGCCAGTAGTGGACGAAGAGACTACGAGCAGTACTTC. Translation: CASSGRRDYEQYF.

This clone was seen only once. This sequence joins TRBV6-5 and TRBJ1-1; D ambiguous. Germline V gives CDR1 MNHEY, CDR2 SVGAGI. This CDR3 region has 13 residues. V was pared by 8 bases and J by 1 base, with 11 bases between. DNA for the CDR3: TGTGCCAGCTCTCATGACCGGAACACTGAAGCTTTCTTT. This gives the protein CASSHDRNTEAFF.

This chain links TRBV4-1 with TRBJ1-2; no definite D call. CDR1 and CDR2 (germline): MGHRA, YSYEKL. The CDR3 extends over 16 amino acids. The V and J ends lost 0 bases and 3 bases respectively, with 14 bases between them. CDR3 sequence: CASSQDLYGFYYGYTF. The CDR3 DNA follows: TGCGCCAGCAGCCAAGATCTTTACGGTTTTTACTATGGCTACACCTTC.

The chain couples TRBV2 to TRBJ2-2; perhaps TRBD2 as D (5 bases). V lost 5 bases and J 7 bases, leaving 14 bases between the germline ends. CDR1 and CDR2 from the germline V gene are SNHLY and FYNNEI. This CDR3 spans 14 amino acids. In nucleotides, the CDR3 is TGTGCCAGCAGTTCACCCCGGGGAAGCGGGGAGCTGTTTTTT. Its translation is CASSSPRGSGELFF.

This sequence joins TRBV4-1 and TRBJ2-2; TRBD2 aligns across 7 bases. V shed 1 base and J 1 base; nucleotides not matched to a gene: 3. CDR3 length equals 16 residues. The germline V gene encodes CDR1 MGHRA and CDR2 YSYEKL. CDR3 sequence: CASSQGGLQNTGELFF. The DNA of the CDR3 is TGCGCCAGCAGCCAAGGGGGACTACAGAACACCGGGGAGCTGTTTTTT.

The CDR3 sequence is CATSPALADEQFF. The CDR3 DNA follows: TGTGCCACCAGCCCAGCTCTAGCGGATGAGCAGTTCTTC. The chain recombines TRBV15 with TRBJ2-1; 7 bases align to TRBD2. Germline CDR1 reads LNHNV; CDR2 reads YYDKDF (reference sequence). After removal of 5 bases from V and 8 bases from J, the junction contained 6 bases not matched to a gene. The CDR3 length is 13 residues.

Regarding this clone: Its ends do not fully match the called genes, so a read error is possible. The chain couples TRBV7-9 to TRBJ2-1; a weak D match, TRBD2 (7 bases). The germline CDR1 and CDR2 sequences are SEHNR and FQNEAQ (reference sequence). This CDR3 is 15 amino acids long. The CDR3 protein is CASSLAGLAVPGGLF. In DNA form, the CDR3 reads TGTGCCAGCAGCTTAGCTGGGCTAGCGGTCCCCGGGGGGCTCTTC.

The chain employs TRBV5-1 and TRBJ2-7; 10 bases fit TRBD2. Germline V gene data show CDR1 as SGHRS and CDR2 as YFSETQ. V trimming: 0 bases; J trimming: 5 bases; junction bases outside the gene matches: 5. This CDR3 comprises 15 residues. In DNA form, the CDR3 reads TGCGCCAGCAGCTTGGTTCCTAGCGGGAGCCACGAGCAGTACTTC. As protein: CASSLVPSGSHEQYF.

This clone showed up just once. V and J are TRBV30 and TRBJ2-2; 8 bases are a match to TRBD2. Germline lookup yields CDR1 GTSNPN and CDR2 SVGIG (reference sequence). The CDR3 contains 17 residues. J was trimmed by 2 bases and V by 0 bases; bases with no gene match: 8. CDR3 DNA: TGTGCCTGGAGTGTGGGGCTAGCGGGCGTAAACACCGGGGAGCTGTTTTTT. Translation gives CAWSVGLAGVNTGELFF.

The chain links TRBV18 to TRBJ2-1; D is uncertain. V was clipped by 1 base and J by 8 bases, with 9 bases between them. The CDR3 consists of 13 residues. Germline V gene data show CDR1 as KGHSH and CDR2 as LQKENI. The CDR3 DNA reads TGTGCCAGCTCACCACTCTTGCGCGATGAGCAGTTCTTC. Its protein is CASSPLLRDEQFF.

DNA for the CDR3: TGTGCCAGCAGCAACCAGTTTGGACAGGGGGCAGGCGATGGCTACACCTTC. Translation gives CASSNQFGQGAGDGYTF. The genes are TRBV7-9 and TRBJ1-2, with TRBD1 identical over 11 bases. CDR3 length: 17 amino acids. Trimming took 5 bases from V and 6 from J; bases not matched to a gene: 14. Germline lookup yields CDR1 SEHNR and CDR2 FQNEAQ (reference sequence).

The CDR3 here is CASSILAGGETQYF. Written as DNA, the CDR3 is TGCGCCAGCAGCATACTAGCGGGAGGGGAGACCCAGTACTTC. This chain links TRBV5-1 with TRBJ2-5; 13 bases agree with TRBD2. The CDR3 sequence is 14 residues long. The V gene's germline CDR1 is SGHRS and CDR2 YFSETQ. After removal of 4 bases from V and 5 bases from J, the junction contained 2 bases not matched to a gene.

V usage is TRBV6-6 and J usage is TRBJ2-7; maybe TRBD2 (5 bases). Trimming took off 0 bases at V and 2 bases at J, with 11 bases between the two ends. CDR1 and CDR2 from the germline V gene are MNHNY and SVGAGI (reference sequence). This CDR3 is 15 amino acids long. CDR3 sequence: CASSYSERLAYEQYF. The CDR3 bases are TGTGCCAGCAGTTACTCGGAGCGGTTGGCCTACGAGCAGTACTTC.